The clone carrying this TCR beta chain has only a few counts. Antigen specificity is unknown. The sample belongs to a study of identical twins. General study findings and limits: Out-of-frame beta sequences exhibited a weaker degree of excess twin sharing. In cord blood, abundant beta clonotypes had fewer insertions; memory showed no trend.

Per the germline V gene, CDR1 is SQVTM and CDR2 is ANQGSEA. The CDR3 sequence is 14 residues long. The J segment lost 5 bases and the V segment lost 4 bases, leaving 10 bases of the junction unmatched. TCRdb processed the 5' RACE reads anew with MiXCR; each CDR3 protein has one entry. The repertoire holds about 490,000 distinct CDR3 sequences, with around 15% as singletons. These data were also reused for a study on yellow fever vaccine responses in identical twins.

The sample taken for sequencing was CD4+ T cells sorted from blood. This rearrangement joins TRBV29-1 to TRBJ2-5; 7 bases are a match to TRBD2. This TCR came from a woman aged 18-30 years in good health. The CDR3 nucleotides read TGCAGCGTTGTGGGGGGGGGTGGTCAGGAGACCCAGTACTTC. This gives the protein CSVVGGGGQETQYF. Supplemented by reference TRBV29-1 and TRBJ2-5, the full variable domain reads SAVISQKPSRDICQRGTSLTIQCQVDSQVTMMFWYRQQPGQSLTLIATANQGSEATYESGFVIDKFPISRPNLTFSTLTVSNMSPEDSSIYLCSVVGGGGQETQYFGPGTRLLVL.